The clone carrying this T cell receptor beta chain was picked up a small number of times. Antigen: not known. V was cut by 10 bases and J by 4 bases, with 17 bases left in between. The germline gives CDR1 ENHRY, CDR2 SYGVKD. The CDR3 has 14 residues. This sample was taken from a study of cytomegalovirus exposure and HLA in healthy donors. Findings and caveats of the study: Rates of TCR association differed by HLA locus in a later analysis, with DRB1 highest and HLA-C lowest. Clonal expansion, a later analysis showed, was greater in HLA-associated TCR beta chains than in equally common others.

The PCR made use of 60 Vbeta and 13 Jbeta primers. Clones were read by immunoSEQ multiplex PCR, and TCRdb kept only the in-frame ones, dropping some. This sample has 95,000 to 150,000 clones, with roughly a tenth found just once. Sequenced material: PBMCs. This sequence originates from a woman younger than 30 in good health and CMV-seropositive. The chain uses TRBV10-3 and TRBJ2-1; D is possibly TRBD2 (6 bases). Here the CDR3 DNA reads TGTGCCACCTCCAGGTTAGCGGATTACAATGAGCAGTTCTTC. Protein: CATSRLADYNEQFF.